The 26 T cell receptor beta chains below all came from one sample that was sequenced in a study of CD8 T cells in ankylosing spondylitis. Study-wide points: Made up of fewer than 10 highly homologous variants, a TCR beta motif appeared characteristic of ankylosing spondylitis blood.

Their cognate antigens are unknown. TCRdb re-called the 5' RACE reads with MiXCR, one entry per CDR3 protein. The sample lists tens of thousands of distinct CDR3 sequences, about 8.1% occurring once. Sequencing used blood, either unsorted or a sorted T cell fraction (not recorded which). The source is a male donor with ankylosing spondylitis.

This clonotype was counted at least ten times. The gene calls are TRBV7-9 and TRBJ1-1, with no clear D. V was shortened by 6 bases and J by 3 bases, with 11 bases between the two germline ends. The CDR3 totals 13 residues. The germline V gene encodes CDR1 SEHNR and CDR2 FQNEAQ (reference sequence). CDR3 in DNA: TGTGCCAGCAGTCGAAACGTTGACACTGAAGCTTTCTTT. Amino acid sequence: CASSRNVDTEAFF. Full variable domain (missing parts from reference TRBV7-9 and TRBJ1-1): DTGVSQNPRHKITKRGQNVTFRCDPISEHNRLYWYRQTLGQGPEFLTYFQNEAQLEKSRLLSDRFSAERPKGSFSTLEIQRTEQGDSAMYLCASSRNVDTEAFFGQGTRLTVV.

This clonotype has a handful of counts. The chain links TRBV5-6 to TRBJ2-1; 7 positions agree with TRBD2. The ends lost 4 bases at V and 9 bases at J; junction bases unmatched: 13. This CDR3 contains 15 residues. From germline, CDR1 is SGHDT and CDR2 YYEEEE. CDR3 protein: CASSPGVGEGFEQFF. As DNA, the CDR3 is TGTGCCAGCAGCCCGGGAGTAGGGGAGGGATTTGAGCAGTTCTTC.

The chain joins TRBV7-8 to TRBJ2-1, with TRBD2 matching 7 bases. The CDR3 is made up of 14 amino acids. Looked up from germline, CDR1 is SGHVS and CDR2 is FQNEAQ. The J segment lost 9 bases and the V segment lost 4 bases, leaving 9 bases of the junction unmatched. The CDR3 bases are TGTGCCAGCAGCTCCGGCGGGGGAACGGGTGAGCAGTTCTTC. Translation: CASSSGGGTGEQFF.

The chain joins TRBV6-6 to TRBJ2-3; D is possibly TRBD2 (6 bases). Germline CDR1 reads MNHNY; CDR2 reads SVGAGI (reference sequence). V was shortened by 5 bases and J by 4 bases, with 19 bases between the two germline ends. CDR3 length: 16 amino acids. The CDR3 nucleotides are TGTGCCAGCAGTAGGCTAGCGAACAAGTACGCAGATACGCAGTATTTT. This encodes CASSRLANKYADTQYF.

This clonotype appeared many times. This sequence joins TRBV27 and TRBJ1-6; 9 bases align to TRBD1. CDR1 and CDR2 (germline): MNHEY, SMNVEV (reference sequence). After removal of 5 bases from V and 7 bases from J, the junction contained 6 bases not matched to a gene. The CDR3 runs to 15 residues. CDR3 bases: TGTGCCAGCAGTCTTATGGGGACAGGGAATTCACCCCTCCACTTT. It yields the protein CASSLMGTGNSPLHF.

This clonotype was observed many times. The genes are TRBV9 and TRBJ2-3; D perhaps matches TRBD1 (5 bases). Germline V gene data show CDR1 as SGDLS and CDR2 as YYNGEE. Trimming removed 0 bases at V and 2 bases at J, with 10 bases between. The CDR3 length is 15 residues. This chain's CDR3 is CASSVDDSTTDTQYF. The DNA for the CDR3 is TGTGCCAGCAGCGTAGACGACAGCACCACAGATACGCAGTATTTT.

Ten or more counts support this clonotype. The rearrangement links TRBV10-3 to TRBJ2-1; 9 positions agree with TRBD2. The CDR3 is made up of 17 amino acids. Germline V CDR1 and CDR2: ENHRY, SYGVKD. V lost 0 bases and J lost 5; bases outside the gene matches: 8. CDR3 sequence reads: CAISESNASGDNNEQFF. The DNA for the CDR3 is TGTGCCATCAGTGAGTCGAATGCTAGCGGGGATAACAATGAGCAGTTCTTC.

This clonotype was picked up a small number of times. The CDR3 here is CASSQAPVQLFTDTQYF. CDR3 in DNA: TGTGCCAGCAGCCAGGCCCCGGTACAGCTTTTCACAGATACGCAGTATTTT. The J gene is TRBJ2-3, the V gene TRBV14, with no clear D. V dropped 3 bases and J dropped 2 bases, with 18 bases sitting between them. This CDR3 region has 17 residues. Germline CDR1 SGHDN, CDR2 FVKESK.

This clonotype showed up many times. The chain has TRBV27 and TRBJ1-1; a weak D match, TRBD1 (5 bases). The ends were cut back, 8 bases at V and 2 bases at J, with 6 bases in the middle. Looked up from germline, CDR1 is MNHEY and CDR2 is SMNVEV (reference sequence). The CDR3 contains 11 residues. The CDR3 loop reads CASRTNTEAFF. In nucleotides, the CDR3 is TGTGCCAGCCGGACAAACACTGAAGCTTTCTTT.

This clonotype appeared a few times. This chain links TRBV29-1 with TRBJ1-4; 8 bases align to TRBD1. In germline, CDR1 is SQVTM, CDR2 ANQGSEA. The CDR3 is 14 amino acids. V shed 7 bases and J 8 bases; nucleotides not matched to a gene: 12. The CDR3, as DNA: TGCAGCGGCGCGACCGGGACAGGCAAGGAAAAACTGTTTTTT. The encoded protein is CSGATGTGKEKLFF.

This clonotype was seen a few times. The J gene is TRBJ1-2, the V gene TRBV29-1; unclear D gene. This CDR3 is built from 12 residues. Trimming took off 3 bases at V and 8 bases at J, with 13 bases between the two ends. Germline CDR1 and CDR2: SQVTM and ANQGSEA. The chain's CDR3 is CSVDLGRYGYTF. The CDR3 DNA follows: TGCAGCGTTGATCTAGGGAGATACGGCTACACCTTC.

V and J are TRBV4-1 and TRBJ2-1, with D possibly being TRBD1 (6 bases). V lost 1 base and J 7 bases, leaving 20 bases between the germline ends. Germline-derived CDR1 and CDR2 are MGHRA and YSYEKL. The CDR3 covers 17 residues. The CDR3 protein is CASSQGTEGPPTNEQFF. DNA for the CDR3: TGCGCCAGCAGCCAAGGGACAGAAGGTCCTCCTACAAATGAGCAGTTCTTC.

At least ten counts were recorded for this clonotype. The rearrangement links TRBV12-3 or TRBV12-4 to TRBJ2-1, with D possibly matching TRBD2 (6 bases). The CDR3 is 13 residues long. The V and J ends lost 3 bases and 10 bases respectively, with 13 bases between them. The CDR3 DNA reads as TGTGCCAGCAGTTTGCCCGGGACTGGAGAGCAGTTCTTC. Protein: CASSLPGTGEQFF.

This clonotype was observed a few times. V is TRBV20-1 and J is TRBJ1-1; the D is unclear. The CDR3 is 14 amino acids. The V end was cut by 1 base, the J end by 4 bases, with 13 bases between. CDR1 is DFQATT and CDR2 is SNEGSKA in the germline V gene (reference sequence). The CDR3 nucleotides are TGCAGTGCTAGAGTTAAGGGCTTAGCCACTGAAGCTTTCTTT. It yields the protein CSARVKGLATEAFF.

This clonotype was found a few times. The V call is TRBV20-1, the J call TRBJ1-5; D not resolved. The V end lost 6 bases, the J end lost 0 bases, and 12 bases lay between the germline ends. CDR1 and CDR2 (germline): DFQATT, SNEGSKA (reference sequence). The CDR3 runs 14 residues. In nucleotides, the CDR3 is TGCAGTGCGTACCAAGGATATAGCAATCAGCCCCAGCATTTT. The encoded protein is CSAYQGYSNQPQHF.

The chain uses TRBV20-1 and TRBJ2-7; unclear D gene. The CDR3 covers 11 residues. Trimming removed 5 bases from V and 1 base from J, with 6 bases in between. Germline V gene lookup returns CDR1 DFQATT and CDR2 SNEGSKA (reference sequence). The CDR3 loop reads CSAPLSYEQYF. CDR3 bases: TGCAGTGCTCCTCTATCCTACGAGCAGTACTTC.

In DNA, the CDR3 is TGTGCCAGCAGCTTAGGTCGCGCTGAAGCTTTCTTT. Translated: CASSLGRAEAFF. The genes are TRBV7-9 and TRBJ1-1; D gene uncertain. Germline CDR1 is SEHNR and CDR2 is FQNEAQ (reference sequence). Trimming removed 1 base at V and 6 bases at J, with 6 bases between. The CDR3 has 12 amino acids.

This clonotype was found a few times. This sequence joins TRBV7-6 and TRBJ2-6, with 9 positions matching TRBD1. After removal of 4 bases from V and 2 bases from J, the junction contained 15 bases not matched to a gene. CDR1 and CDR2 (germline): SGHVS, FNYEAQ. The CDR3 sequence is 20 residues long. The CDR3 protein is CASSYPTRDRADPGANVLTF. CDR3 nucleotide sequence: TGTGCCAGCAGCTACCCTACCCGGGACAGGGCTGATCCTGGGGCCAACGTCCTGACTTTC.

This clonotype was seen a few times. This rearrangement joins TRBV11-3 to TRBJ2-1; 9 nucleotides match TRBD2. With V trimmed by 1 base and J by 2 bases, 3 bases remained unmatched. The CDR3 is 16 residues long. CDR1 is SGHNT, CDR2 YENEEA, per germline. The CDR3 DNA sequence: TGTGCCAGCAGCTTAGGTAGCGGGAGCCCCTACAATGAGCAGTTCTTC. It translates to CASSLGSGSPYNEQFF.

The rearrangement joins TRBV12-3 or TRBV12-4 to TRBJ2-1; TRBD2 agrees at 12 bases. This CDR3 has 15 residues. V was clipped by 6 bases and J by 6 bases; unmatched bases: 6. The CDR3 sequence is CASRRGLAGPNEQFF. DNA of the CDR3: TGTGCCAGCAGGCGGGGACTAGCGGGTCCCAATGAGCAGTTCTTC.

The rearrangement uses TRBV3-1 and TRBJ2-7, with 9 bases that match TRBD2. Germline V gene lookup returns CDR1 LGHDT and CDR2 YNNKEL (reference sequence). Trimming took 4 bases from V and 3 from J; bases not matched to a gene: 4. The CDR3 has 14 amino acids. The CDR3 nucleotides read TGTGCCAGCAGCCCACAAGCGGGAGGCTACGAGCAGTACTTC. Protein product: CASSPQAGGYEQYF.

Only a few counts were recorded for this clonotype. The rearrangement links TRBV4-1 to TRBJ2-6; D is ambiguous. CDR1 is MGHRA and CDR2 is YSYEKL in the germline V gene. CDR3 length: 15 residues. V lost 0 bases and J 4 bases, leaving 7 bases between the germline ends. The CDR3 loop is CASSQEGFGANVLTF. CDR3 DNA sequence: TGCGCCAGCAGCCAAGAAGGGTTCGGGGCCAACGTCCTGACTTTC.

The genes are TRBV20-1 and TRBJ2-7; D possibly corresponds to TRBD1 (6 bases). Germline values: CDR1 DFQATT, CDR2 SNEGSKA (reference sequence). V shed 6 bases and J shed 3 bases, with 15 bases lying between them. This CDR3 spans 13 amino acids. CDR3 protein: CSAIPTGVYEQYF. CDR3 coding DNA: TGCAGTGCCATTCCGACAGGAGTCTACGAGCAGTACTTC.

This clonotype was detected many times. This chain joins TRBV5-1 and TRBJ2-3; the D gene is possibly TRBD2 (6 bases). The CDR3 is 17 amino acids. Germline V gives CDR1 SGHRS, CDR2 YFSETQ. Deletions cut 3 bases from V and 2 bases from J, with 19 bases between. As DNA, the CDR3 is TGCGCCAGCAGCTCCCGGCAGTCACTAGCCCTCACAGATACGCAGTATTTT. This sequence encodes CASSSRQSLALTDTQYF.

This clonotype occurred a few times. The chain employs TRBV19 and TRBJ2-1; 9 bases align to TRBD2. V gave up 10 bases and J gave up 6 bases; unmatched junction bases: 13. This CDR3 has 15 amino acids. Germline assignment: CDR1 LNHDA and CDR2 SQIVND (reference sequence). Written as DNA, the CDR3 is TGTGCCACCCGGGAGCGGGGGGAGTCCGTCAATGAGCAGTTCTTC. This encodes CATRERGESVNEQFF. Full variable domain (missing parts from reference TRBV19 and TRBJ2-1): DGGITQSPKYLFRKEGQNVTLSCEQNLNHDAMYWYRQDPGQGLRLIYYSQIVNDFQKGDIAEGYSVSREKKESFPLTVTSAQKNPTAFYLCATRERGESVNEQFFGPGTRLTVL.

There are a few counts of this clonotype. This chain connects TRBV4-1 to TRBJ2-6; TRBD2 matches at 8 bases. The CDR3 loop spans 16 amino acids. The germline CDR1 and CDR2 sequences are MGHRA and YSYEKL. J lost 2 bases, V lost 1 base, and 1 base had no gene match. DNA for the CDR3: TGCGCCAGCAGCCAAGTCGGGGGGGCTGGGGCCAACGTCCTGACTTTC. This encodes CASSQVGGAGANVLTF.